Below, one T cell receptor (beta chain) is given with its context. The sample contains more than one DNA sequence encoding this CDR3. These data belong to a study of blood T cell repertoires in COVID-19. Study-wide background: PBMCs, B-cell-depleted T cells, or T cells provided the cDNA or gDNA that made up the material.

Germline loops: CDR1 SGHNT, CDR2 YYREEE (reference sequence). The CDR3 length is 15 residues. The V and J ends lost 2 bases and 2 bases, in that order; junction bases with no gene match: 4. Original data processing: Amplifying reference gene primers gave estimates of nucleated cell counts. Profiled with immunoSEQ multiplex PCR; TCRdb holds only in-frame clones, not every one. V and J calls plus clone size are reproduced from that table; the DNA served to infer D and trimming. The sample has 130,000 to 150,000 clones, more than 75% seen once. The sequence came from a man in his sixties with acute or convalescent COVID-19. The chain has TRBV5-4 and TRBJ2-5; 9 bases fit TRBD2. The sample consisted of peripheral blood. The CDR3 region is CASSFSGSPQETQYF. The CDR3 DNA follows: TGTGCCAGCAGCTTTAGCGGGAGTCCTCAAGAGACCCAGTACTTC.